This T cell receptor beta chain was captured in a study of blood T cell repertoires in COVID-19. V lost 6 bases to trimming and J lost 3 bases; unmatched junction nucleotides: 1. Germline values: CDR1 SNHLY, CDR2 FYNNEI. CDR3 length: 13 amino acids. Assay: immunoSEQ multiplex PCR; the TCRdb copy retains only in-frame clones and omits some. The table lists 450,000 to 600,000 clones, 87% of them singletons. Sequencing was performed on PBMCs or T cells enriched from blood (not recorded which). This clonotype originated in a woman aged 18-29 years who had recovered from COVID-19. This chain links TRBV2 with TRBJ2-2; 7 nucleotides agree with TRBD2. CDR3 amino acids: CASSGGYTGELFF. Here the CDR3 DNA reads TGTGCCAGCAGCGGGGGGTACACCGGGGAGCTGTTTTTT.